This TCR beta chain was sequenced during a study of prognosis after radiotherapy for stage I lung cancer. Genomic DNA yielded TCR beta CDR3, amplified by two-round multiplex PCR. Primers specific to each TRBV and TRBJ gene were used in first-round PCR. TCRdb redid the calling of the multiplex PCR reads with MiXCR, one entry per CDR3 protein. Among 25,000 to 30,000 distinct CDR3 sequences listed, roughly 40% were seen once. Study-wide results and caveats: There were reportedly differences in TRBV and TRBJ gene usage between patients with and without metastases. There was a fall in unique TCR clone counts after stereotactic body radiation therapy, median roughly 9,900 versus 7,200.

Per the germline V gene, CDR1 is MDHEN and CDR2 is SYDVKM. The junction had 18 bases not matched to a gene; V was cut back by 2 bases and J by 5 bases. This CDR3 comprises 19 residues. This clonotype was observed many times. Antigen unknown. The starting material was PBMCs, obtained before or after stereotactic body radiation therapy (not recorded which). The receptor was isolated from a donor aged 50 or older with non-small cell lung cancer. The chain combines TRBV28 with TRBJ2-5; 9 bases line up with TRBD2. This CDR3 reads CASSLQEGGASGTWETQYF. The CDR3 bases are TGTGCCAGCAGTTTACAAGAGGGGGGGGCTAGCGGGACGTGGGAGACCCAGTACTTC.